This TCR beta chain was retrieved from a study of shared clonotypes between healthy human individuals. Libraries were prepared by immunoSEQ multiplex PCR; TCRdb keeps only in-frame clonotypes and omits some of them. This table holds about 2 million clones, approximately 95% found once. Germline values: CDR1 SGHDT, CDR2 YYEEEE. CDR3 length equals 16 residues. The V gene end was trimmed by 3 bases and the J gene end by 5 bases; junction bases not matched to a gene: 11. This clone was observed a few times. This sequence was found in a man aged 18 to 29 in good health. The sequenced sample consisted of naive CD4+ T cells sorted from blood. Subset noted: CD45RA+ positively selected. The chain is built from TRBV5-6 and TRBJ2-5; 9 positions match TRBD2. CDR3 protein: CASSSLGSGGRETQYF. Written as DNA, the CDR3 is TGTGCCAGCAGCTCCCTGGGTAGCGGGGGAAGGGAGACCCAGTACTTC.